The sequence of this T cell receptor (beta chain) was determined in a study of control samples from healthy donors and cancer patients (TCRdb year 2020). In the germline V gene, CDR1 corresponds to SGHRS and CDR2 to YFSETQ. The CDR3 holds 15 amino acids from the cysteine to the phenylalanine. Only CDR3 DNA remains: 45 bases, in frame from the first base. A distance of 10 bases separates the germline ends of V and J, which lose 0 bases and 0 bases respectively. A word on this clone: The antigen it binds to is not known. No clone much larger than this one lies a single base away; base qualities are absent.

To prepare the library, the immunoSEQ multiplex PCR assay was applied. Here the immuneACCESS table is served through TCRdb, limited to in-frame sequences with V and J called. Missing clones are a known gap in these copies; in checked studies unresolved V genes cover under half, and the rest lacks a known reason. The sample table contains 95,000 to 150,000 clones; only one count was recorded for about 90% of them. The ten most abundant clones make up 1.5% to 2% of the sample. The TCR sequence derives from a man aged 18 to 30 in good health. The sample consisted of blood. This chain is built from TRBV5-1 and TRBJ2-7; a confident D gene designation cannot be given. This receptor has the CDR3 CASSLDWEDSYEQYF. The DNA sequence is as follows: TGCGCCAGCAGCTTGGATTGGGAAGACTCCTACGAGCAGTACTTC.